The subject of this entry is one TCR beta chain. Its antigen is currently not known. The sample holds no much larger clone one base away, and base qualities are not on file. The CDR3 covers 16 residues, taking in both the cysteine and the phenylalanine. Of all the DNA, just the CDR3 is kept, 48 bases in frame from base 1. The germline V gene encodes CDR1 SEHNR and CDR2 FQNEAQ (reference sequence). The germline ends are 19 bases apart after V is trimmed by 1 base and J by 9 bases. The protocol used for the library was 5' RACE. The sequencer listed for this sample is Illumina HiSeq 2500. The second PCR ran for roughly 7 to 11 cycles and used a J-beta primer mix along with a sample-barcoded 5' primer. A unique molecular identifier was introduced onto each TCR beta cDNA molecule by a template-switch 5' adaptor carrying 12 random nucleotides. Each sample yielded at least 2.5 million CDR3-containing paired-end reads. All of the RNA was converted into first-strand cDNA using the Mint cDNA synthesis kit, with a TRBC-specific oligonucleotide serving as the primer. Following uracil-DNA glycosylase treatment, all cDNA underwent a first 18-cycle PCR with the universal primers M1SS and BC2_uni_R. On the authors' methods: For normalization, 1 million high-quality reads were randomly selected from each sample, with every read carrying a distinct molecular identifier. Instead of being binned into consensus sequences, reads with shared molecular identifiers were discarded. MiTCR, with a Q25 quality threshold and the strictest error-elimination algorithm, was used for CDR3 identification, clonotype clustering and error correction. A nonparametric unseen species model with Euler transformation was used to estimate lower-bound total TCR beta diversity. In-frame beta chains were kept once TCRdb had trimmed the public reads at Q25 with fastp and called clones with MiXCR. Entries are consolidated by CDR3 protein sequence, retaining the most common genes and DNA. TCRdb, not the original authors, processed these V and J calls. The sample records about 1,400,000 distinct CDR3 sequences, about 40% of which are singletons. Together, the top ten hold 7% to 9% of the sample.

The data are from a study of blood T cells in healthy people across ages (dated by TCRdb to between 2015 and 2017). The study in broad terms: In model experiments, template switching captured roughly one uniquely barcoded TCR beta cDNA molecule for every two T cells. The study measured age-related changes in TCR beta repertoire diversity using deep sequencing normalized with unique cDNA molecular identifiers. The donors were split into four age groups: young (average about 15 years), middle-aged (nearly 40), aged (more than 55) and long-lived (under 90). To avoid experimental bias, donors of different ages were spread randomly across the sequencing lanes. For two donors (one aged 18 to 29 and one aged 80 or older), the study analyzed two additional independent replicas of 1 million unique cDNA reads from the same blood draw. What the research found in general, with its limitations: As age increased, observed TCR beta diversity per million T cells dropped in a roughly linear way, and a significant reduction was already evident by age around 41. Total diversity estimates from one million sequenced T cells were considered lower bounds and underestimates. Donor CMV infection status was unknown, potentially confounding age-related changes in expanded clonotypes. The long-lived group showed more naive CD4+ T cells, fewer expanded clones and increased TCR diversity than the aged group, suggesting age selection. Observed TCR beta diversity correlated strongly with the percentage of naive T cells measured by flow cytometry. Conclusive comparison of naive and antigen-experienced compartments was prevented by the profiling of bulk unsorted PBMCs.

Donors were 30 to 45 systemically healthy Caucasian individuals from Russia aged roughly 6 to 100 years. Around 9.9 milliliters of peripheral blood were collected from each donor into EDTA-treated Vacutainer tubes. PBMCs were isolated by Ficoll-Paque density-gradient centrifugation, with at least 6 million obtained per sample. Total RNA was extracted from PBMCs with Trizol reagent, with at least 6 micrograms obtained per sample. Naive CD45RAhigh/CD27high T cell percentages were measured by flow cytometry on a PBMC aliquot from every donor. The TCR was taken from a woman under 30 in good health. Sequencing input: blood. The chain was built from TRBV7-9 and TRBJ2-1; the best D guess is TRBD1, with 6 bases matching. The sequence in DNA is TGTGCCAGCAGCTTAGTCGAGGGGGTCGATAAGGTTGAGCAGTTCTTC. Its product reads: CASSLVEGVDKVEQFF. Outside the CDR3, residues come from the reference TRBV7-9 and TRBJ2-1 proteins, so the full variable domain is: DTGVSQNPRHKITKRGQNVTFRCDPISEHNRLYWYRQTLGQGPEFLTYFQNEAQLEKSRLLSDRFSAERPKGSFSTLEIQRTEQGDSAMYLCASSLVEGVDKVEQFFGPGTRLTVL.